Listed below are T cell receptor beta chains from one sample, sequenced in a study of shared clonotypes between healthy human individuals. The method was immunoSEQ multiplex PCR; TCRdb's version includes in-frame clones alone and lacks a portion of them. This sample has about 700,000 clones; around 90% occur once, and the top ten carry approximately 24%. Sequences were obtained from naive CD8+ T cells sorted from blood. Source of these receptors: a young man in good health. CDR3s include the opening cysteine and the closing phenylalanine or tryptophan. The order of the fields is D gene, J gene, V gene, clone size, CDR3 length, CDR3 DNA, CDR3 protein. A D gene is named only where the DNA matches it firmly. Clone size is given for some rows only: seen once, a few or many times, or a class if the clone is expanded.

d_call: NA; j_call: TRBJ2-1; v_call: TRBV9; clone_size: NA; cdr3_length: 18; cdr3_nt: TGTGCCAGCAGCCTTAGTCGGTCCGCCCTGAGCTCCTACAATGAGCAGTTCTTC; cdr3_aa: CASSLSRSALSSYNEQFF
d_call: NA; j_call: TRBJ2-1; v_call: TRBV5-1; clone_size: NA; cdr3_length: 19; cdr3_nt: TGCGCCAGCAGCTTGATTTGGCGGGAAACTAGCCCTTTTGACAATGAGCAGTTCTTC; cdr3_aa: CASSLIWRETSPFDNEQFF
d_call: NA; j_call: TRBJ2-3; v_call: TRBV19; clone_size: NA; cdr3_length: 15; cdr3_nt: TGTGCCAGCAACTTCCAGAGGGGTAGCACAGATACGCAGTATTTT; cdr3_aa: CASNFQRGSTDTQYF
d_call: TRBD1; j_call: TRBJ2-7; v_call: TRBV6-6; clone_size: NA; cdr3_length: 16; cdr3_nt: TGTGCCAGCAGTTACTCGACAGGGCAGTTGAGTGGCGAGCAGTACTTC; cdr3_aa: CASSYSTGQLSGEQYF
d_call: TRBD1; j_call: TRBJ2-1; v_call: TRBV10-3; clone_size: NA; cdr3_length: 17; cdr3_nt: TGTGCCATCAGTGAGTCCATGGGGACAGTTTCTTACAATGAGCAGTTCTTC; cdr3_aa: CAISESMGTVSYNEQFF
d_call: NA; j_call: TRBJ1-1; v_call: TRBV27; clone_size: NA; cdr3_length: 13; cdr3_nt: TGTGCCAGTAGGGGTTCTGAGGGCACTGAAGCTTTCTTT; cdr3_aa: CASRGSEGTEAFF
d_call: NA; j_call: TRBJ2-5; v_call: TRBV7-9; clone_size: NA; cdr3_length: 14; cdr3_nt: TGTGCCAGCAGCTTAGTTTGGGACCAAGAGACCCAGTACTTC; cdr3_aa: CASSLVWDQETQYF
d_call: TRBD2; j_call: TRBJ2-1; v_call: TRBV15; clone_size: NA; cdr3_length: 15; cdr3_nt: TGTGCCACCAGCGGTAGCGGGACCTCCTACAATGAGCAGTTCTTC; cdr3_aa: CATSGSGTSYNEQFF
d_call: NA; j_call: TRBJ2-7; v_call: TRBV7-2; clone_size: NA; cdr3_length: 14; cdr3_nt: TGTGCCAGCAGCTTATCCTCGGGATCCTACGAGCAGTACTTC; cdr3_aa: CASSLSSGSYEQYF
d_call: NA; j_call: TRBJ2-7; v_call: TRBV30; clone_size: NA; cdr3_length: 15; cdr3_nt: TGTGCCTGGAGTTGGGGGGGCGGAAACCTATACGAGCAGTACTTC; cdr3_aa: CAWSWGGGNLYEQYF
d_call: NA; j_call: TRBJ2-7; v_call: TRBV7-6; clone_size: NA; cdr3_length: 15; cdr3_nt: TGTGCCAGCAGCTCCTATATCGGTAACTCCTACGAGCAGTACTTC; cdr3_aa: CASSSYIGNSYEQYF
d_call: NA; j_call: TRBJ2-1; v_call: TRBV19; clone_size: NA; cdr3_length: 15; cdr3_nt: TGTGCCAGCAACCTGGGGGGAGGAGGCTACAATGAGCAGTTCTTC; cdr3_aa: CASNLGGGGYNEQFF
d_call: NA; j_call: TRBJ1-1; v_call: TRBV29-1; clone_size: NA; cdr3_length: 17; cdr3_nt: TGCAGCGTTGAACGTTGGACAGATCCAACCCTGAACACTGAAGCTTTCTTT; cdr3_aa: CSVERWTDPTLNTEAFF
d_call: TRBD2; j_call: TRBJ2-7; v_call: TRBV7-9; clone_size: NA; cdr3_length: 19; cdr3_nt: TGTGCCAGCAGCCCCCCCCGGACTAGCGGGAGGGCCTCTACCTACGAGCAGTACTTC; cdr3_aa: CASSPPRTSGRASTYEQYF
d_call: TRBD1; j_call: TRBJ1-2; v_call: TRBV27; clone_size: few; cdr3_length: 14; cdr3_nt: TGTGCCAGCAGTTTAGGGACAGGGGCCGATGGCTACACCTTC; cdr3_aa: CASSLGTGADGYTF
d_call: TRBD2; j_call: TRBJ2-1; v_call: TRBV27; clone_size: NA; cdr3_length: 13; cdr3_nt: TGTGCCAGCAGAGGGACTAGCATCGGTGAGCAGTTCTTC; cdr3_aa: CASRGTSIGEQFF
d_call: TRBD2; j_call: TRBJ2-1; v_call: TRBV7-9; clone_size: once; cdr3_length: 17; cdr3_nt: TGTGCCAGCAGCCCCATTGCCGGACTAGCGGTATACAATGAGCAGTTCTTC; cdr3_aa: CASSPIAGLAVYNEQFF
d_call: NA; j_call: TRBJ2-3; v_call: TRBV9; clone_size: NA; cdr3_length: 15; cdr3_nt: TGTGCCAGCAGCGCGGGGGTGGCTACCACAGATACGCAGTATTTT; cdr3_aa: CASSAGVATTDTQYF
d_call: TRBD2; j_call: TRBJ2-1; v_call: TRBV27; clone_size: NA; cdr3_length: 19; cdr3_nt: TGTGCCAGCAGTTTACAAATCCCCCTTTTGGCGGGAGGAGGCAATGAGCAGTTCTTC; cdr3_aa: CASSLQIPLLAGGGNEQFF
d_call: NA; j_call: TRBJ1-2; v_call: TRBV28; clone_size: once; cdr3_length: 14; cdr3_nt: TGTGCCAGCACTTTTAGCCACGGAATCTATGGCTACACCTTC; cdr3_aa: CASTFSHGIYGYTF
d_call: TRBD2; j_call: TRBJ2-2; v_call: TRBV10-1; clone_size: few; cdr3_length: 18; cdr3_nt: TGCGCCAGCAGTACCCTCGCTACTACTAGCGTGCACACCGGGGAGCTGTTTTTT; cdr3_aa: CASSTLATTSVHTGELFF
d_call: TRBD1; j_call: TRBJ2-7; v_call: TRBV4-3; clone_size: NA; cdr3_length: 15; cdr3_nt: TGCGCCAGCAGCCTCGGGACAGGGTTATCGTACGAGCAGTACTTC; cdr3_aa: CASSLGTGLSYEQYF
d_call: TRBD2; j_call: TRBJ2-5; v_call: TRBV5-5; clone_size: once; cdr3_length: 17; cdr3_nt: TGTGCCAGCAGCTTTCGACTAGCGGGAGCTTCGGGAGAGACCCAGTACTTC; cdr3_aa: CASSFRLAGASGETQYF
d_call: TRBD1; j_call: TRBJ2-7; v_call: TRBV28; clone_size: NA; cdr3_length: 12; cdr3_nt: TGTGCCAGTGCCGGGACAGCCTACGAGCAGTACTTC; cdr3_aa: CASAGTAYEQYF
d_call: NA; j_call: TRBJ2-7; v_call: TRBV27; clone_size: once; cdr3_length: 14; cdr3_nt: TGTGCCAGCAGTTCACAGGGAGCCCGGTACGAGCAGTACTTC; cdr3_aa: CASSSQGARYEQYF
d_call: TRBD2; j_call: TRBJ2-7; v_call: TRBV5-1; clone_size: NA; cdr3_length: 14; cdr3_nt: TGCGCCAGCAGCTCCGGGAGGTACACCTACGAGCAGTACTTC; cdr3_aa: CASSSGRYTYEQYF
d_call: NA; j_call: TRBJ2-7; v_call: TRBV5-4; clone_size: NA; cdr3_length: 12; cdr3_nt: TGTGCCAGCAGCTTGTCCGGGGGCGAGCAGTACTTC; cdr3_aa: CASSLSGGEQYF
d_call: NA; j_call: TRBJ1-5; v_call: TRBV7-8; clone_size: NA; cdr3_length: 16; cdr3_nt: TGTGCCAGCAGCTTGACGGGGCCCTATAGCAATCAGCCCCAGCATTTT; cdr3_aa: CASSLTGPYSNQPQHF
d_call: NA; j_call: TRBJ2-1; v_call: TRBV11-2; clone_size: NA; cdr3_length: 15; cdr3_nt: TGTGCCAGCATGTCCGACATGGCTGGCTACAATGAGCAGTTCTTC; cdr3_aa: CASMSDMAGYNEQFF
d_call: NA; j_call: TRBJ2-5; v_call: TRBV14; clone_size: NA; cdr3_length: 14; cdr3_nt: TGTGCCAGCAGCCAAATCCGGAACCAAGAGACCCAGTACTTC; cdr3_aa: CASSQIRNQETQYF
d_call: NA; j_call: TRBJ2-1; v_call: TRBV19; clone_size: NA; cdr3_length: 16; cdr3_nt: TGTGCCAGTAAAACGACAGATTATAGCTCCTACAATGAGCAGTTCTTC; cdr3_aa: CASKTTDYSSYNEQFF
d_call: TRBD2; j_call: TRBJ2-5; v_call: TRBV14; clone_size: NA; cdr3_length: 16; cdr3_nt: TGTGCCAGCAGCCAAGATGAAACTAGCGGGAGAGAGACCCAGTACTTC; cdr3_aa: CASSQDETSGRETQYF
d_call: TRBD2; j_call: TRBJ2-2; v_call: TRBV6-5; clone_size: NA; cdr3_length: 16; cdr3_nt: TGTGCCAGCAGTTACCAGGGAGGGCCCAACACCGGGGAGCTGTTTTTT; cdr3_aa: CASSYQGGPNTGELFF
d_call: TRBD1; j_call: TRBJ2-7; v_call: TRBV7-9; clone_size: few; cdr3_length: 14; cdr3_nt: TGTGCCAGCAGCTTAGGACAGGGAGCCTCCGAGCAGTACTTC; cdr3_aa: CASSLGQGASEQYF
d_call: TRBD1; j_call: TRBJ2-7; v_call: TRBV2; clone_size: NA; cdr3_length: 15; cdr3_nt: TGTGCCAGCATTCGTCCCGGGACAGGGGAGGGGGAGCAGTACTTC; cdr3_aa: CASIRPGTGEGEQYF
d_call: NA; j_call: TRBJ2-1; v_call: TRBV5-8; clone_size: NA; cdr3_length: 12; cdr3_nt: TGTGCCAGCAGCCTGATAGAAGGTGAGCAGTTCTTC; cdr3_aa: CASSLIEGEQFF
d_call: NA; j_call: TRBJ2-2; v_call: TRBV5-6; clone_size: NA; cdr3_length: 12; cdr3_nt: TGTGCCAGCAGCTGGTCGAGTGGGGAGCTGTTTTTT; cdr3_aa: CASSWSSGELFF
d_call: NA; j_call: TRBJ2-3; v_call: TRBV27; clone_size: NA; cdr3_length: 16; cdr3_nt: TGTGCCAGCAGTTCCCCGGGGACAACTAGCACAGATACGCAGTATTTT; cdr3_aa: CASSSPGTTSTDTQYF
d_call: NA; j_call: TRBJ2-1; v_call: TRBV19; clone_size: NA; cdr3_length: 14; cdr3_nt: TGTGCCAGTAGCTGGGGAGCTCACGGCAATGAGCAGTTCTTC; cdr3_aa: CASSWGAHGNEQFF